This T cell receptor (beta chain) is from a study of T-cell memory formation after mild COVID-19. TCRdb ran MiXCR on the 5' RACE reads and lists one entry per CDR3 protein. The top ten clones hold around 2.9% of a sample with around 200,000 distinct CDR3 sequences, more than 9% of them seen once. Germline CDR1 is SEHNR and CDR2 is FQNEAQ (reference sequence). The CDR3 length is 13 residues. Trimming removed 3 bases from V and 7 bases from J, with 7 bases in between. The TCR was taken from a man younger than 30 who had mild COVID-19 (a few samples of this study predate the infection). Cell type and time point are not known. Source material: PBMCs or a T cell subset sorted from them (not recorded which). The chain couples TRBV7-9 to TRBJ1-6; D is unclear. CDR3 bases: TGTGCCAGCAGCTTGGAATCGAATTCACCCCTCCACTTT. Its translation: CASSLESNSPLHF. Complete variable domain (other parts from reference TRBV7-9 and TRBJ1-6): DTGVSQNPRHKITKRGQNVTFRCDPISEHNRLYWYRQTLGQGPEFLTYFQNEAQLEKSRLLSDRFSAERPKGSFSTLEIQRTEQGDSAMYLCASSLESNSPLHFGNGTRLTVT.